The present T cell receptor (beta chain) was sequenced within a study of blood T cell repertoires in COVID-19. Study-level information: COVID-19 samples from acute and convalescent phases originated in the United States, Italy and Spain. Nucleic acid was either cDNA or gDNA, and it came from T cells, B-cell-depleted T cells, or PBMCs.

Original data processing: Reference gene primer amplification gave nucleated cell count estimates. TCRdb's table, derived via immunoSEQ multiplex PCR, lists solely in-frame clones and lacks some. V, J and clone size derive from that table, while D and trimming were established from the DNA sequence. This sample carries 220,000 or so clones, roughly four fifths of them seen once, and the ten largest clones take roughly 2.3%. Germline lookup yields CDR1 SGHRS and CDR2 YFSETQ. There are 15 residues in the CDR3. Trimming at V came to 3 bases and at J to 10 bases, leaving 9 bases not matched to a gene. The sequencing sample was made of peripheral blood. The chain joins TRBV5-1 to TRBJ2-1; 11 nucleotides agree with TRBD2. This receptor was taken from a woman aged 60 to 75 with acute or convalescent COVID-19. In DNA form, the CDR3 reads TGCGCCAGCAGCTCTACTAGCGGGGGAAAGAGCGAGCAGTTCTTC. It translates to CASSSTSGGKSEQFF.